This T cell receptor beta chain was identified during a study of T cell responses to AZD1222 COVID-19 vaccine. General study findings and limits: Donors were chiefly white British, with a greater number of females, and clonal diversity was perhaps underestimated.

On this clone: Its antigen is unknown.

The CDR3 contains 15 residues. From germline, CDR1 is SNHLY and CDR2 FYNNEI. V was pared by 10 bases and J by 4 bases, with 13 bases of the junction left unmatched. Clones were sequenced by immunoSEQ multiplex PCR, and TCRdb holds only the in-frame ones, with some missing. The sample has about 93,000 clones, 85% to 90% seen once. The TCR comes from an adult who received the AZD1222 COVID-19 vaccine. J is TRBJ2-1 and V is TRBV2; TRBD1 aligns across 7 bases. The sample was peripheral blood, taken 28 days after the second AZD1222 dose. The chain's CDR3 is CATKLQGTTYNEQFF. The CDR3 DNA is TGTGCCACCAAGTTACAGGGGACCACATACAATGAGCAGTTCTTC.